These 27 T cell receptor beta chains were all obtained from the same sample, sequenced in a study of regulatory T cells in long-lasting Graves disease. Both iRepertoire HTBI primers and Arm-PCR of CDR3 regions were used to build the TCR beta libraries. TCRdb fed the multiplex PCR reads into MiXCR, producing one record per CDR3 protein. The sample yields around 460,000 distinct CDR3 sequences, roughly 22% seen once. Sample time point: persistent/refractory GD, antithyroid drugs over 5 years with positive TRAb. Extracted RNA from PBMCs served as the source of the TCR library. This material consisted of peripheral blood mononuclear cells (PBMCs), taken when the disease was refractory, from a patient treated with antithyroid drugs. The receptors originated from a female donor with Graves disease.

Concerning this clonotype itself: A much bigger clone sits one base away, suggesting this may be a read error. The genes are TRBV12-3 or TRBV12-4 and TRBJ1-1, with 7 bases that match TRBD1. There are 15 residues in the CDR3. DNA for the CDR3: TGTGCCAGCAGTACACGGGACAGAGCGAACCCTGAAGCTTTCTTT. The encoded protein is CASSTRDRANPEAFF.

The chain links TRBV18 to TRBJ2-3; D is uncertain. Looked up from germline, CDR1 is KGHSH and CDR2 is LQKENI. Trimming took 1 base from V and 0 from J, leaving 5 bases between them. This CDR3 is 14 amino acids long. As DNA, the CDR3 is TGTGCCAGCTCACCACTGCAGAGCACAGATACGCAGTATTTT. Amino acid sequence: CASSPLQSTDTQYF. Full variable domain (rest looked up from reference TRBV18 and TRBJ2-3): NAGVMQNPRHLVRRRGQEARLRCSPMKGHSHVYWYRQLPEEGLKFMVYLQKENIIDESGMPKERFSAEFPKEGPSILRIQQVVRGDSAAYFCASSPLQSTDTQYFGPGTRLTVL.

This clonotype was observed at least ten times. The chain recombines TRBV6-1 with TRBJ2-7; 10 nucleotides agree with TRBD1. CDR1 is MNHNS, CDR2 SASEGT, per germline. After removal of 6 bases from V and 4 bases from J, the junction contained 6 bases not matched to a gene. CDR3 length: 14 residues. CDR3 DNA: TGTGCCAGCAGATTGACAGGGGGCAAGTACGAGCAGTACTTC. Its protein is CASRLTGGKYEQYF.

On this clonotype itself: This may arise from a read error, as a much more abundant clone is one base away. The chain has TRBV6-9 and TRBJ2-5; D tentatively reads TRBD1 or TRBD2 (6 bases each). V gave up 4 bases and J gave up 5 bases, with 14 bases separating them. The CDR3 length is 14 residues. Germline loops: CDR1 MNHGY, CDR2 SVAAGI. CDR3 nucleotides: TGTGCCAGCAGTTTCGAATCCGGGGGCGAGACCCAGTACTTC. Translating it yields CASSFESGGETQYF.

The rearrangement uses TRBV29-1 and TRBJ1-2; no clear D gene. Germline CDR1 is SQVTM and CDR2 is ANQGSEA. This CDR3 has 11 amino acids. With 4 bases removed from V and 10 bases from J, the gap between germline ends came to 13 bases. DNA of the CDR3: TGCAGCGTTGGGTCCGCGGATGACTACACCTTC. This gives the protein CSVGSADDYTF.

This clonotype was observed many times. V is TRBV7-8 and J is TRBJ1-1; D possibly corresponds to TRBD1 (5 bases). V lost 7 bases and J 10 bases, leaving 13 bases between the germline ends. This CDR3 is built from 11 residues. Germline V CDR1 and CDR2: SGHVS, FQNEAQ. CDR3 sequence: CASTQGSRAFF. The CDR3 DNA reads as TGTGCCAGCACTCAGGGATCAAGAGCTTTCTTT.

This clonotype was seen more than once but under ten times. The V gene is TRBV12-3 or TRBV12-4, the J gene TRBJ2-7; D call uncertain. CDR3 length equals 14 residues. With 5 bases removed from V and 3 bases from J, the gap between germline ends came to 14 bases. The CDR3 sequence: CASSPGPTRYEQYF. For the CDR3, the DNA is TGTGCCAGCAGTCCCGGGCCAACCCGCTACGAGCAGTACTTC.

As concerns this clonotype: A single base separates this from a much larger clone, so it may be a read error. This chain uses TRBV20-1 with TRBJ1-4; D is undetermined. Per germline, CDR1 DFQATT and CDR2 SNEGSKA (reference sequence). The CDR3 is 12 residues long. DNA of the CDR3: TGCAGTGCCCCGGACCATAATGAAAAACTGTCTTTT. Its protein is CSAPDHNEKLSF.

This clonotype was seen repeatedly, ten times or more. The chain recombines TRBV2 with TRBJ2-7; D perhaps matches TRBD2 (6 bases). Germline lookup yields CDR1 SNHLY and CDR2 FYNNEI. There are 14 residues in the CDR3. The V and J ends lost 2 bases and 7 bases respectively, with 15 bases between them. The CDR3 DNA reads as TGTGCCAGCAGTGAACGGGAGACGAGGGTTGAGCAGTACTTC. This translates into CASSERETRVEQYF.

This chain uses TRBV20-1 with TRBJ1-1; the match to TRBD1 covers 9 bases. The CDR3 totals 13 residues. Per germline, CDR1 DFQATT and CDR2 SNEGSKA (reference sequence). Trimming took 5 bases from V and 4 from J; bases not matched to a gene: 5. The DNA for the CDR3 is TGCAGTGCTGACCAGACAGGGGGCACTGAAGCTTTCTTT. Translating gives CSADQTGGTEAFF.

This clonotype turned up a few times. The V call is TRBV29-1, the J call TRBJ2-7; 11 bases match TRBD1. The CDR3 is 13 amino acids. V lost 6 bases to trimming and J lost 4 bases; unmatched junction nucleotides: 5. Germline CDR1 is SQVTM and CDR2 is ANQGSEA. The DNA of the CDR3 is TGCAGCGTCGGACAGGGGGCGGGGTACGAGCAGTACTTC. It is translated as CSVGQGAGYEQYF.

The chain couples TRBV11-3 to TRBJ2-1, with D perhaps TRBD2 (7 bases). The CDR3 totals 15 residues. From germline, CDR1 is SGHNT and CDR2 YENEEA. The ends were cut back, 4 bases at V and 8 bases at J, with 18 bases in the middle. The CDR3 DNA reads TGTGCCAGCAGCTCCTCTAAGGGGGGGGGCCATGAGCAGTTCTTC. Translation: CASSSSKGGGHEQFF. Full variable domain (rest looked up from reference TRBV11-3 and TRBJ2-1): EAGVVQSPRYKIIEKKQPVAFWCNPISGHNTLYWYLQNLGQGPELLIRYENEEAVDDSQLPKDRFSAERLKGVDSTLKIQPAELGDSAVYLCASSSSKGGGHEQFFGPGTRLTVL.

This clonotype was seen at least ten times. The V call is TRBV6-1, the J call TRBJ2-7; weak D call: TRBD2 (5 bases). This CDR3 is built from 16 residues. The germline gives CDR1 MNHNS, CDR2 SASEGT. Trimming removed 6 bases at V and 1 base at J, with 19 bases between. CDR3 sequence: CASRPRARAHSYEQYF. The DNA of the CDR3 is TGTGCCAGCAGGCCGCGGGCTAGGGCACATTCCTACGAGCAGTACTTC.

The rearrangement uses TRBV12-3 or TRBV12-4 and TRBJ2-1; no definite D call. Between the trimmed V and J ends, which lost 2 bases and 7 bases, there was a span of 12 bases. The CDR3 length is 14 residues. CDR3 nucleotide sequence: TGTGCCAGCAGTTTATTGGCAGGAAGGAATGAGCAGTTCTTC. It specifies CASSLLAGRNEQFF.

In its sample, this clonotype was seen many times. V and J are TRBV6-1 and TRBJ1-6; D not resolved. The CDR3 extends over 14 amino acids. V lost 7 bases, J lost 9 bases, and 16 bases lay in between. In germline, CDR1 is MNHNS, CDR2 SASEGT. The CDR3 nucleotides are TGTGCCAGCATGGGTTCGCTGCTGGCTTCACCCCTCCACTTT. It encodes CASMGSLLASPLHF.

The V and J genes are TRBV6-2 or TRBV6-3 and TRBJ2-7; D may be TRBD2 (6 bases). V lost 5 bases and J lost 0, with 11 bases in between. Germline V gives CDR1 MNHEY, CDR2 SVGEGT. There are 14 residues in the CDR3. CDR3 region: CASSDAGPSYEQYF. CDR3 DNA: TGTGCCAGCAGTGATGCGGGGCCCTCCTACGAGCAGTACTTC.

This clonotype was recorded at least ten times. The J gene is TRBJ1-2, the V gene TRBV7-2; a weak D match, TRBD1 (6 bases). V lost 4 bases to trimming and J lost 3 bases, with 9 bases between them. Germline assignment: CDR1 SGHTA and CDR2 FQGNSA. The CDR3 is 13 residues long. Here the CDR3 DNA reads TGTGCCAGCAGCTCGACAGGAGACTATGGCTACACCTTC. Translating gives CASSSTGDYGYTF.

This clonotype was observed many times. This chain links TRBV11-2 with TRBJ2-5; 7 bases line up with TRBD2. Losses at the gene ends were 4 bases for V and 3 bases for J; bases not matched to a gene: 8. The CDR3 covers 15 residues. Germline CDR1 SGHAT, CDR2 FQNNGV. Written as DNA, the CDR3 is TGTGCCAGCAGCTGGGGAATTGGGGGGGAAGAGACCCAGTACTTC. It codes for CASSWGIGGEETQYF.

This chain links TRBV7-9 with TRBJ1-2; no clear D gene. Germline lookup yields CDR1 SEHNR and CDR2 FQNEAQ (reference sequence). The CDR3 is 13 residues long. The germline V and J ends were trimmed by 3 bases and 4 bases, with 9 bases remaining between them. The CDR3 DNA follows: TGTGCCAGCAGCTTCGCAGCCACCTATGGCTACACCTTC. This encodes CASSFAATYGYTF.

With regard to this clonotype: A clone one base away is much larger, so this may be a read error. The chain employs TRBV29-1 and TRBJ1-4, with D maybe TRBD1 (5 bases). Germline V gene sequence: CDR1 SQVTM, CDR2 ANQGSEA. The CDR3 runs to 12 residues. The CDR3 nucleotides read TGCAGCGTTCTCTCAGGGAATGAAAAACTGCTTTTT. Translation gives CSVLSGNEKLLF.

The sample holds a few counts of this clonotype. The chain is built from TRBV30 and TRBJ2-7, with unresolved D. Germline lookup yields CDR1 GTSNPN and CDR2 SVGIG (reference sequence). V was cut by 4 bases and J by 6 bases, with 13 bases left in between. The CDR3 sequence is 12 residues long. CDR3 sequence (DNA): TGTGCCTGGACGGTTGCTATCGGCGAGCAGTACTTC. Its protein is CAWTVAIGEQYF. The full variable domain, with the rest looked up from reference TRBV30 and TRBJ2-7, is SQTIHQWPATLVQPVGSPLSLECTVEGTSNPNLYWYRQAAGRGLQLLFYSVGIGQISSEVPQNLSASRPQDRQFILSSKKLLLSDSGFYLCAWTVAIGEQYFGPGTRLTVT.

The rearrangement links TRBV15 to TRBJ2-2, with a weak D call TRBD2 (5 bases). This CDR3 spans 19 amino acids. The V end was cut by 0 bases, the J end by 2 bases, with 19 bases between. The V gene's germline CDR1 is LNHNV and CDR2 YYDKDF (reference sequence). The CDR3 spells CATSREGIEGEKNTGELFF. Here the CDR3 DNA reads TGTGCCACCAGCAGAGAGGGAATTGAGGGAGAGAAAAACACCGGGGAGCTGTTTTTT.

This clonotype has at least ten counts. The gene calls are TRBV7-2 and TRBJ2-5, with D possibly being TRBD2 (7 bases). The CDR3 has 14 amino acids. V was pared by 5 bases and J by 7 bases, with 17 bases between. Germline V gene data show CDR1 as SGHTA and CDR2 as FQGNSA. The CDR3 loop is CASSPRRGEGTQYF. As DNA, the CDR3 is TGTGCCAGCAGCCCCCGAAGGGGGGAGGGGACCCAGTACTTC.

The CDR3 DNA reads as TGTGCCAGCAGCGTAGATTGGGCTAGCACAGATACGCAGTATTTT. Protein sequence: CASSVDWASTDTQYF. The chain carries TRBV9 and TRBJ2-3, with unresolved D. The CDR3 is 15 amino acids. V was pared by 0 bases and J by 0 bases, with 8 bases between. Germline V lookup: CDR1 SGDLS, CDR2 YYNGEE.

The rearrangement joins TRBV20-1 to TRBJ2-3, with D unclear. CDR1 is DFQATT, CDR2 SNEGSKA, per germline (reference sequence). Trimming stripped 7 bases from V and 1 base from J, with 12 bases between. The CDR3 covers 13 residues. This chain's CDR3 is CSELGPGTDTQYF. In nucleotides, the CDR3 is TGCAGTGAACTCGGTCCCGGCACAGATACGCAGTATTTT.

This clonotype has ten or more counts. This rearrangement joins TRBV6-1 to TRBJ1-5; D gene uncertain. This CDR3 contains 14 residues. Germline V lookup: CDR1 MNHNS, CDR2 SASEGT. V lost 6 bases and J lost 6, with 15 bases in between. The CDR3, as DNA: TGTGCCAGCAGCCTTGCTGGAGCCGCTCAGCCCCAGCATTTT. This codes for CASSLAGAAQPQHF.

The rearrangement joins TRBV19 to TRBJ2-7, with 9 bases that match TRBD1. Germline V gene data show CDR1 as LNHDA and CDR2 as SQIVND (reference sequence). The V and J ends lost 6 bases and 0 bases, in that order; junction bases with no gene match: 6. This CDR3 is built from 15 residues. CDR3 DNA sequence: TGTGCCAGTAGCAGAACAGGGGGCGGCTCCTACGAGCAGTACTTC. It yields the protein CASSRTGGGSYEQYF.